The T cell receptor (beta chain) described here comes from a study of response to subunit inactivated influenza vaccine. Study-wide results and caveats: The authors put forward the suggestion that each seasonal influenza vaccination may bring in only a limited number of new T cells.

As to this clonotype: Its specificity is not known.

TCRdb ran MiXCR on the RT-PCR reads and lists one entry per CDR3 protein. The data contain 530,000 or so distinct CDR3 sequences, approximately 15% of them singletons. Looked up from germline, CDR1 is DFQATT and CDR2 is SNEGSKA (reference sequence). The CDR3 length is 14 residues. The V and J ends lost 6 bases and 0 bases respectively, with 13 bases between them. V usage is TRBV20-1 and J usage is TRBJ2-3; weak D call: TRBD2 (5 bases). The source is a man aged 50 to 60 who received an inactivated influenza vaccine. The source was PBMCs from blood, collected roughly 13 days after vaccination. CDR3 coding DNA: TGCAGTGCAATCCGGGGAACTAGCACAGATACGCAGTATTTT. Translation: CSAIRGTSTDTQYF.